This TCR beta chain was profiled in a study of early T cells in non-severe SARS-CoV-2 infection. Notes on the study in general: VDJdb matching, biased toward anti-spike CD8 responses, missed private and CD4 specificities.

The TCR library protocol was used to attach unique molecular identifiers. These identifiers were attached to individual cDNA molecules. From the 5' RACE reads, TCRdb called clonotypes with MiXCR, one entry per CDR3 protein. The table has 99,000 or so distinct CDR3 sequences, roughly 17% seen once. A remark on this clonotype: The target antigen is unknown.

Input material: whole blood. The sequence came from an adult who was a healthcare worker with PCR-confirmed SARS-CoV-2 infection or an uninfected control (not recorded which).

For the CDR3, the DNA is TGTGCCAGCAGCTTGGAAGGTTTTAACTATGGCTACACCTTC. Protein: CASSLEGFNYGYTF. The chain recombines TRBV5-5 with TRBJ1-2; no clear D gene. The CDR3 runs 14 residues. Germline V gene lookup returns CDR1 SGHKS and CDR2 YYEKEE (reference sequence). Trimming stripped 0 bases from V and 1 base from J, with 7 bases between.